The rows below give T cell receptor beta chains drawn from one sample of a study of cytomegalovirus exposure and HLA in healthy donors. The protocol was immunoSEQ multiplex PCR, while the TCRdb copy is restricted to in-frame clones and leaves out a portion. The sample lists some 120,000 clones, about 84% occurring once. Sequencing was done on a sample of PBMCs. Receptors originate from a woman in her 30s in good health and CMV-seronegative. The CDR3 runs from the conserved cysteine through the conserved F or W. Each record gives: V gene, CDR3 length, J gene, clone size, CDR3 protein. The size of a clone is reported for some rows only, either as once, few or many, or as a class for expanded clones.

TRBV18	16	TRBJ2-7	.	CASSSGLAGETYEQYF
TRBV9	16	TRBJ2-4	.	CASSVGQQGSKNIQYF
TRBV6-5	11	TRBJ2-5	.	CASSYGGTQYF
TRBV7-2	16	TRBJ2-1	.	CASSPGSGGRYNEQFF
TRBV11-2	15	TRBJ2-7	.	CASSLEPTGSYEQYF
TRBV29-1	17	TRBJ1-1	.	CSASGPGQGTLNTEAFF
TRBV7-9	15	TRBJ2-3	.	CASSLLAEGTDTQYF
TRBV19	12	TRBJ1-1	.	CASRQGATEAFF
TRBV7-9	17	TRBJ2-1	.	CASSFGTGTRPINEQFF
TRBV2	15	TRBJ2-2	few	CASSSRQTHTGELFF
TRBV2	15	TRBJ1-1	.	CASSGSRGTHTEAFF
TRBV21-1	15	TRBJ1-5	.	CASSDPVAGGRPQHF
TRBV28	16	TRBJ2-1	.	CASSASSGGSYNEQFF
TRBV5-8	15	TRBJ1-5	.	CASSADRAPYQPQHF
TRBV2	17	TRBJ1-2	.	CASSEARRQGAQSGYTF
TRBV30	15	TRBJ1-6	many	CAWSVGRADNSPLHF
TRBV12-5	14	TRBJ1-2	.	CASGWGTDPRSYTF
TRBV18	15	TRBJ1-3	.	CASSPPTGPGNTIYF
TRBV4-2	16	TRBJ2-3	.	CASSQDLTGGRDTQYF
TRBV23-1	14	TRBJ2-7	.	CASSQSEQTYEQYF
TRBV14	15	TRBJ1-2	once	CASSQGGGRDYGYTF
TRBV30	13	TRBJ1-2	.	CAWSGETGNGYTF
TRBV2	12	TRBJ2-5	.	CASSGTTQAQYF
TRBV9	14	TRBJ2-3	.	CASSVGLGGDTQYF
TRBV6-6	14	TRBJ1-2	.	CASSSRTVHYGYTF
TRBV7-8	15	TRBJ2-3	many	CASSLSLAGTDTQYF
TRBV2	12	TRBJ2-7	.	CASKGQPYEQYF
TRBV5-4	14	TRBJ2-1	few	CASSPRTGGGEQFF
TRBV7-9	15	TRBJ2-7	.	CASSIQTGGRNEQYF
TRBV5-1	14	TRBJ2-7	.	CASRTSGAGAEQYF
TRBV6-5	13	TRBJ2-7	.	CASTKGGSHEQYF
TRBV5-6	14	TRBJ1-5	.	CASSLAESNQPQHF
TRBV9	14	TRBJ2-1	.	CASSGQGTRNEQFF
TRBV7-3	13	TRBJ2-1	.	CASSPPGNNEQFF
TRBV5-4	14	TRBJ2-7	.	CASSLAVVPYEQYF
TRBV30	19	TRBJ2-2	once	CAWSVLFQDRGSGTGELFF
TRBV2	13	TRBJ1-5	once	CASSEGGVQPQHF
TRBV6-5	15	TRBJ1-5	.	CASSYSTPGYQPQHF
TRBV7-8	15	TRBJ2-5	.	CASSLGVGAQETQYF
TRBV2	13	TRBJ1-5	.	CASSARVNQPQHF
TRBV5-8	14	TRBJ2-3	few	CASDERGGTDTQYF
TRBV7-9	15	TRBJ2-5	.	CASSVGTVREETQYF
TRBV9	16	TRBJ2-3	.	CASSQTPTVNSDTQYF
TRBV30	13	TRBJ1-1	.	CAWSVNRDTEAFF
TRBV29-1	12	TRBJ1-2	.	CSVGDNNYGYTF
TRBV7-2	15	TRBJ1-4	.	CASSFTGGAGEKLFF
TRBV7-2	13	TRBJ2-2	once	CASTRTGTGELFF
TRBV18	16	TRBJ2-1	.	CASSPRLAGTDNEQFF
TRBV6-1	16	TRBJ2-2	.	CASSVAGAMNTGELFF
TRBV6-5	15	TRBJ2-5	.	CASSYSRLAEETQYF
TRBV30	15	TRBJ2-3	.	CAWRGQGTPMDTQYF
TRBV21-1	16	TRBJ2-7	.	CASNLGDRAASYEQYF
TRBV11-3	13	TRBJ2-3	.	CASSPTALQAQYF
TRBV5-6	16	TRBJ1-3	.	CASSADRGSVGNTIYF